A selection of T cell receptor beta chains follows, all from one sample in a study of beta chain features in type 1 diabetes. Repertoires were generated with immunoSEQ multiplex PCR, while TCRdb's copy carries only in-frame clones and drops some. The sample has about 280,000 clones, approximately 16% seen once. Material for sequencing was naive CD4+ T cells from blood. The origin of the receptors is a man between 18 and 29 years old with type 1 diabetes. CDR3s include the opening cysteine and the closing phenylalanine or tryptophan. The D gene is left open where the match is weak. Only part of the rows carry a size: once, few, many, or a class if the clone is expanded.

v_gene,d_gene,j_gene,abundance,CDR3nt,CDR3aa
TRBV4-3,TRBD2,TRBJ2-1,few,TGCGCCAGCAGCCAAGAACTACGGGGGGGATCCTACAATGAGCAGTTCTTC,CASSQELRGGSYNEQFF
TRBV5-4,-,TRBJ2-5,-,TGTGCCAGCAGCTTGCTCCTAGCACTCCCAGAGACCCAGTACTTC,CASSLLLALPETQYF
TRBV7-9,-,TRBJ2-1,-,TGTGCCAGCAGCCCTGGAGGGGACTACAATGAGCAGTTCTTC,CASSPGGDYNEQFF
TRBV7-2,TRBD2,TRBJ2-7,-,TGTGCCAGCAGCAGGGCTAGCGGGGGGGCCTACGAGCAGTACTTC,CASSRASGGAYEQYF
TRBV4-3,-,TRBJ2-7,few,TGCGCCAGCAGCCAAGATCTCCGTAGAGGGTACGAGCAGTACTTC,CASSQDLRRGYEQYF
TRBV30,-,TRBJ2-1,-,TGTGCCTGGAGTGCCCTCAATGAGCAGTTCTTC,CAWSALNEQFF
TRBV6-5,-,TRBJ1-1,-,TGTGCCAGCAGAGCCCCTGGTACTGAAGCTTTCTTT,CASRAPGTEAFF
TRBV13,TRBD2,TRBJ2-1,-,TGTGCCAGCAGCTTAGGACTAGCGGGGGTAAGGTCCTACAATGAGCAGTTCTTC,CASSLGLAGVRSYNEQFF
TRBV6-6,TRBD1,TRBJ1-2,-,TGTGCCAGCAGTGGGACAGGGGTTCTCTATGGCTACACCTTC,CASSGTGVLYGYTF
TRBV4-3,TRBD1,TRBJ2-1,-,TGCGCCAGCAGCCAACTCGGAAAACCGGGACAGGGCCAGTTCTTC,CASSQLGKPGQGQFF
TRBV28,-,TRBJ1-2,-,TGTGCCAGCAGCCGGACAGATGGCTACACCTTC,CASSRTDGYTF
TRBV5-1,-,TRBJ2-2,-,TGCGCCAGCAAACCGATTCCAACAGGGAGTACCGGGGAGCTGTTTTTT,CASKPIPTGSTGELFF
TRBV2,-,TRBJ1-1,few,TGTGCCAGCAGTGTGTTGACACCTGAAGCTTTCTTT,CASSVLTPEAFF
TRBV10-3,TRBD2,TRBJ2-1,-,TGTGCCATCCGAGCGGGAGAGAGCTCCTACAATGAGCAGTTCTTC,CAIRAGESSYNEQFF
TRBV2,TRBD1,TRBJ2-7,few,TGTGCCAGCAGTGAAGTTTGGACAGGGGTCGAGCAGTACTTC,CASSEVWTGVEQYF
TRBV15,TRBD2,TRBJ2-5,-,TGTGCCACCAGCAGAGAGGTAGCGGGAGGGCAGAAGACCCAGTACTTC,CATSREVAGGQKTQYF
TRBV7-9,TRBD1,TRBJ1-1,-,TGTGCCAGCAGCTTAGGGACAGGGGGTGACGCTTTCTTT,CASSLGTGGDAFF
TRBV30,TRBD1,TRBJ2-3,-,TGTGCCTGGAGTGTCGGGGACAGGGGGCGAGATACGCAGTATTTT,CAWSVGDRGRDTQYF
TRBV30,-,TRBJ2-5,few,TGTGCCTGGAGTAGTAAGGTGACGGGAGAGACCCAGTACTTC,CAWSSKVTGETQYF
TRBV5-1,-,TRBJ2-3,-,TGCGCCAGCAGCTTGGAACCCGGGGGCACAGATACGCAGTATTTT,CASSLEPGGTDTQYF
TRBV5-4,-,TRBJ2-2,few,TGTGCCAGCAGCCCCCGGGACTTAAACACCGGGGAGCTGTTTTTT,CASSPRDLNTGELFF
TRBV28,-,TRBJ2-7,-,TGTGCCAGCAGTCGAGGACAGGGAGGGTACGAGCAGTACTTC,CASSRGQGGYEQYF
TRBV19,TRBD1,TRBJ2-3,-,TGTGCCAGTAGTTCTTCTCTTCAGCTACAGGCCGGGACAGGGACAGATACGCAGTATTTT,CASSSSLQLQAGTGTDTQYF
TRBV5-1,TRBD1,TRBJ1-5,-,TGCGCCAGCAGCTGGGGACAGGGCGTGGGGGAGCCCCAGCATTTT,CASSWGQGVGEPQHF
TRBV7-2,TRBD2,TRBJ2-7,few,TGTGCCAGCAGGTCAGGGACTACCTACGAGCAGTACTTC,CASRSGTTYEQYF
TRBV30,-,TRBJ1-4,few,TGTGCCTGGAGTTTTAGCAACTTTGGGGAAAAACTGTTTTTT,CAWSFSNFGEKLFF
TRBV29-1,-,TRBJ1-2,-,TGCAGCGTAGCACCTCGGACAGCTTACTATGGCTACACCTTC,CSVAPRTAYYGYTF
TRBV28,TRBD2,TRBJ2-1,few,TGTGCCAGCAGTTCCGTGGCGGCGGGAGACCCCAATGAGCAGTTCTTC,CASSSVAAGDPNEQFF
TRBV5-4,-,TRBJ2-7,-,TGTGCCAGCAGCCGGGCTTCAGGGTACGAGCAGTACTTC,CASSRASGYEQYF
TRBV5-1,-,TRBJ2-6,-,TGCGCCAGCAGCTTTTCGTCCGGGGCCAACGTCCTGACTTTC,CASSFSSGANVLTF
TRBV7-8,TRBD2,TRBJ2-1,few,TGTGCCAGCAGCCAGCTGGCGGGGGGGCAATTCCGGGGTAATGAGCAGTTCTTC,CASSQLAGGQFRGNEQFF
TRBV19,-,TRBJ2-2,few,TGTGCCAGTAGTATCCGCGGGGCCGGGGAGCTGTTTTTT,CASSIRGAGELFF
TRBV18,TRBD1,TRBJ2-1,-,TGTGCCAGCTCCCCCGGGACAGACTACAATGAGCAGTTCTTC,CASSPGTDYNEQFF
TRBV6-5,-,TRBJ2-4,-,TGTGCCAGCAGCGTATTGGAGGGAAGCATTCAGTACTTC,CASSVLEGSIQYF
TRBV9,TRBD1,TRBJ2-5,few,TGTGCCAGCAGCTTCCGGGACAGGGCCTTCCAAGAGACCCAGTACTTC,CASSFRDRAFQETQYF
TRBV18,-,TRBJ1-1,few,TGTGCCAGCTCATCCACGACCGGGGTTGGCACTGAAGCTTTCTTT,CASSSTTGVGTEAFF
TRBV9,TRBD1,TRBJ2-7,-,TGTGCCAGCAGCCCCGGGACAGTTAACGAGCAGTACTTC,CASSPGTVNEQYF
TRBV29-1,-,TRBJ2-1,-,TGCAGCGTAGTACTAGGGGGCAATGAGCAGTTCTTC,CSVVLGGNEQFF
TRBV5-1,TRBD2,TRBJ2-5,few,TGCGCCAGCAGCAGAGTTGGGACTAGCGGGAGTCAAGAGACCCAGTACTTC,CASSRVGTSGSQETQYF
TRBV9,-,TRBJ2-3,few,TGTGCCAGCAGCCCACGTTCAGGGGTTCGACCTGCCGCAGATACGCAGTATTTT,CASSPRSGVRPAADTQYF
TRBV29-1,-,TRBJ2-7,-,TGCAGCGTACAACAGGGCTCCTACGAGCAGTACTTC,CSVQQGSYEQYF
TRBV7-9,-,TRBJ1-1,-,TGTGCCAGCAGCTTTACAGTCGGCTCTGAAGCTTTCTTT,CASSFTVGSEAFF
TRBV28,TRBD1,TRBJ1-1,few,TGTGCCACCAGACAGGGGATGATGAACACTGAAGCTTTCTTT,CATRQGMMNTEAFF
TRBV6-5,-,TRBJ1-5,-,TGTGCCAGCAGTTACTCGCGGAATCAGCCCCAGCATTTT,CASSYSRNQPQHF